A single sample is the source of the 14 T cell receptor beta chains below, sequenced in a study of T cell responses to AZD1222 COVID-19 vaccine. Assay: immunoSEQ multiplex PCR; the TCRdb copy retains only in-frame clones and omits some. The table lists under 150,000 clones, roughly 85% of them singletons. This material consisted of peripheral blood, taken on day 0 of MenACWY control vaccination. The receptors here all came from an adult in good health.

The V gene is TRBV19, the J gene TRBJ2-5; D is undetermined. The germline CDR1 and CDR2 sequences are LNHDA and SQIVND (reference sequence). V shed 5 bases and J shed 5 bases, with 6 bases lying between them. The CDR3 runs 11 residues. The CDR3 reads CASSPRETQYF. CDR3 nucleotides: TGTGCCAGTAGTCCTAGGGAGACCCAGTACTTC. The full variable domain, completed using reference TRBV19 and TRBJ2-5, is DGGITQSPKYLFRKEGQNVTLSCEQNLNHDAMYWYRQDPGQGLRLIYYSQIVNDFQKGDIAEGYSVSREKKESFPLTVTSAQKNPTAFYLCASSPRETQYFGPGTRLLVL.

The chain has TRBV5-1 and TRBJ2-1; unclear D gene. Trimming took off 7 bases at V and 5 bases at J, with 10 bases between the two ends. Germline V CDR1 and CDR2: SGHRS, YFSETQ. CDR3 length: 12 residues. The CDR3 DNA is TGCGCCAGCGCTTTCAGCAACAATGAGCAGTTCTTC. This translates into CASAFSNNEQFF.

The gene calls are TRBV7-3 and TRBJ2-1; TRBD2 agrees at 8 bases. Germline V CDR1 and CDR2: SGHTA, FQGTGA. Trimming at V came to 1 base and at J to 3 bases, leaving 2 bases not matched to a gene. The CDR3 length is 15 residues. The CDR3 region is CASSLNSGIYNEQFF. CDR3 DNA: TGTGCCAGCAGCTTAAATAGCGGGATCTACAATGAGCAGTTCTTC.

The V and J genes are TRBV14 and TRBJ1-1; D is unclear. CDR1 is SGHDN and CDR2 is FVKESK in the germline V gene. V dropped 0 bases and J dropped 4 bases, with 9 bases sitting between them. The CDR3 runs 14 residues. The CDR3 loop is CASSQDMRSTEAFF. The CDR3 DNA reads TGTGCCAGCAGCCAAGATATGAGGTCCACTGAAGCTTTCTTT.

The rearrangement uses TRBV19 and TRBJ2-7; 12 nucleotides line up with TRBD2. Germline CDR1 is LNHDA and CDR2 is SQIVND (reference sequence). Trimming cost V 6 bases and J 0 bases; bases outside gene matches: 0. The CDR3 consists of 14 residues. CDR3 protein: CASRTSGGSYEQYF. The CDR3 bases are TGTGCCAGTAGGACTAGCGGGGGCTCCTACGAGCAGTACTTC.

The CDR3 sequence is CASSMDRGNEQFF. The CDR3 region has the DNA TGTGCCAGTAGTATGGACAGGGGGAATGAGCAGTTCTTC. The rearrangement joins TRBV19 to TRBJ2-1, with TRBD1 identical over 10 bases. The J segment lost 7 bases and the V segment lost 3 bases, leaving 0 bases of the junction unmatched. This CDR3 has 13 amino acids. The germline gives CDR1 LNHDA, CDR2 SQIVND (reference sequence).

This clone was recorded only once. The CDR3 DNA reads as TGTGCCAGCAGTTTCCTTCCTGGACAGGTTGGGACTGAAGCTTTCTTT. It yields the protein CASSFLPGQVGTEAFF. The chain recombines TRBV28 with TRBJ1-1, with 7 bases fitting TRBD1. V was pared by 3 bases and J by 5 bases, with 12 bases of the junction left unmatched. This CDR3 spans 16 amino acids. CDR1 and CDR2 from the germline V gene are MDHEN and SYDVKM.

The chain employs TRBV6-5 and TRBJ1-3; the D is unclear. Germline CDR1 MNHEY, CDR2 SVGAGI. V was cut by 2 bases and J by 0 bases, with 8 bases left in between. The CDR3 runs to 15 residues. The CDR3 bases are TGTGCCAGCAGTTACGGTGGCAGCTCTGGAAACACCATATATTTT. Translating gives CASSYGGSSGNTIYF.

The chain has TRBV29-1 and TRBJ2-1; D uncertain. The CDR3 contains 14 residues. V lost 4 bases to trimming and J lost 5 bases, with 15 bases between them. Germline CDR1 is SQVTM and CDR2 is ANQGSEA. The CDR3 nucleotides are TGCAGCGTTGCCCCTGATCTCGTGAACAATGAGCAGTTCTTC. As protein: CSVAPDLVNNEQFF.

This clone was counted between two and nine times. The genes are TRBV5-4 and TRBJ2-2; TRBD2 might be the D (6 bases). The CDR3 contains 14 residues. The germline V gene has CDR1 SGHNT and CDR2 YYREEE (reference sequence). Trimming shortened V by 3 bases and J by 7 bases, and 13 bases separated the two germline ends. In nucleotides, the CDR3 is TGTGCCAGCAGCTCGGGATGGGGGGTCGGGGAGCTGTTTTTT. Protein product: CASSSGWGVGELFF.

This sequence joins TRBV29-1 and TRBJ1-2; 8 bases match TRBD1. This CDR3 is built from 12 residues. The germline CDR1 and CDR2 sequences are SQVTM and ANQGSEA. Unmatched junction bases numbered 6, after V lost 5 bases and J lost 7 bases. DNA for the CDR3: TGCAGCGTTCAGGGGGCGCATAGTGGCTACACCTTC. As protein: CSVQGAHSGYTF.

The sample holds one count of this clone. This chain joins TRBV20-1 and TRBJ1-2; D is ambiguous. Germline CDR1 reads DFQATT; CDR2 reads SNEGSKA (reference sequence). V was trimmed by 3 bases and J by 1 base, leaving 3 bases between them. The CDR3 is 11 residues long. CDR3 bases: TGCAGTGCTAGCGATAACTATGGCTACACCTTC. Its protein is CSASDNYGYTF.

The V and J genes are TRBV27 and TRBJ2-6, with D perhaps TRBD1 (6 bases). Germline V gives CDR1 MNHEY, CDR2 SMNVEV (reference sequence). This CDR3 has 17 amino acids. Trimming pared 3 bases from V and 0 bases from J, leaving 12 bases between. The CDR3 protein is CASSLEGGPSGANVLTF. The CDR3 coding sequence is TGTGCCAGCAGTTTGGAAGGGGGACCCTCTGGGGCCAACGTCCTGACTTTC.

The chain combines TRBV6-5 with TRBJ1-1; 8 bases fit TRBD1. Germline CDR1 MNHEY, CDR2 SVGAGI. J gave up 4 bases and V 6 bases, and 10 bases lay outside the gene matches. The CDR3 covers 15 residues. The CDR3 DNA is TGTGCCAGCAGGGGTGGACAGGGAGGGAGCACTGAAGCTTTCTTT. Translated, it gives CASRGGQGGSTEAFF.